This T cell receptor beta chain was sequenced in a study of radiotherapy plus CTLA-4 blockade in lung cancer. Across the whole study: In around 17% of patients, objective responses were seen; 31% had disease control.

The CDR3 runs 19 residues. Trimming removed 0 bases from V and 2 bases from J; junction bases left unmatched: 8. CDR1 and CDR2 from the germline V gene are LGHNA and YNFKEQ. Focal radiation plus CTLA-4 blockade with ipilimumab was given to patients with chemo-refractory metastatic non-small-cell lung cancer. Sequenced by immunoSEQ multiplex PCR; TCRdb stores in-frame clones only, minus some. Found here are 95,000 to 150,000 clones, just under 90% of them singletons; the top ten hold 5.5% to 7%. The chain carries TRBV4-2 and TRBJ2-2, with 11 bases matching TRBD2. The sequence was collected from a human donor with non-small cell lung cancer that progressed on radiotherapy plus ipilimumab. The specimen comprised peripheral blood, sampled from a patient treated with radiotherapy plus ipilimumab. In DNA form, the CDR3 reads TGTGCCAGCAGCCAAGATTCTTCACTAGCGGGAGCAAACACCGGGGAGCTGTTTTTT. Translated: CASSQDSSLAGANTGELFF.